This entry concerns a single T cell receptor beta chain. Its antigen is unidentified. The sample originates from a study of CXCR3-negative and CXCR3-positive naive CD8 T cells. Study information: The total count of TRB reads reached approximately 150 million, and each library contributed about 1.5 +/- 0.3 million.

cDNA libraries for TRB were generated by 5' RACE incorporating UMI labels. Reprocessing the 5' RACE reads, TCRdb reports a single entry for every CDR3 protein and omits DNA. The listing contains about 110,000 distinct CDR3 sequences. General observations from the study: The level of CXCR3 expression partially decreased after cryopreservation; the majority of assays used fresh PBMCs. TRB CDR3 hydrophobicity was greater in CXCR3-positive naive cells than in CXCR3-negative naive cells.

CDR1 and CDR2 from the germline V gene are SQVTM and ANQGSEA. The CDR3 covers 15 residues. Sorts that each held around 300,000 cells were run in triplicate for every CD8+ T cell subset. Sequencing used naive CXCR3+ CD8+ T cells from blood. Stated subset: CD45RO-CCR7+CD27+CD95- naive CD8+ T cells expressing CXCR3 (TNR3+). The origin of this receptor is a human donor in good health. Some clones in this sample may be carry-over from other donors' samples. V gene TRBV29-1 combines with J gene TRBJ2-2; TCRdb designates TRBD1, a call that cannot be tested without DNA. The CDR3 loop reads CSVPGHHEGTGELFF.